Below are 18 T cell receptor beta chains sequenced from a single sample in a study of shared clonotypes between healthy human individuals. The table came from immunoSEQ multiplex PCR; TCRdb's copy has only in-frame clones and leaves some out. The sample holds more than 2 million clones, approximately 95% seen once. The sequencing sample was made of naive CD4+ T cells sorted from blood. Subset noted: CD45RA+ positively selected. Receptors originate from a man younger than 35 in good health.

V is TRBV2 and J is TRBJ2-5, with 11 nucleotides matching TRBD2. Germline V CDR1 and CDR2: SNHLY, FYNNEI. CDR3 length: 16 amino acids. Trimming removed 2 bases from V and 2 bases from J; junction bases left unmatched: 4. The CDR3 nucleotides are TGTGCCAGCAGTGAACACCCTAGCGGGAGGCAAGAGACCCAGTACTTC. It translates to CASSEHPSGRQETQYF.

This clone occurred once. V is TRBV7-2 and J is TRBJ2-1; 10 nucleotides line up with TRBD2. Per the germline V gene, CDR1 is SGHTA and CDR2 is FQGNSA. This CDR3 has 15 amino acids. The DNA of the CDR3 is TGTGCGTGGGCGGCTAGCGGGAGCAGCTACAATGAGCAGTTCTTC. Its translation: CAWAASGSSYNEQFF.

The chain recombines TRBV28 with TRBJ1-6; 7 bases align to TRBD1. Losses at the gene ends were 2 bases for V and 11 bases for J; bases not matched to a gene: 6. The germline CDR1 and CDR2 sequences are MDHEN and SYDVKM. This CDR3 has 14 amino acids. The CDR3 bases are TGTGCCAGCAGTTTACCCCGACAGGGACCACCCCTCCACTTT. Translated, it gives CASSLPRQGPPLHF.

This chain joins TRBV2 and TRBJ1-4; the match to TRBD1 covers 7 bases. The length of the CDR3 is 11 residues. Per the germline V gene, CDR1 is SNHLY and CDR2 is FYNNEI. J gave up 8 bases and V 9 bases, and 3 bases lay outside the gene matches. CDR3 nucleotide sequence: TGTGCCAGTGGGGACAGAGAAAAACTGTTTTTT. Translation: CASGDREKLFF.

As DNA, the CDR3 is TGTGCCAGCAGCAACCTCCGTCCGGGACAGAGCAATCAGCCCCAGCATTTT. Translation gives CASSNLRPGQSNQPQHF. The chain links TRBV21-1 to TRBJ1-5; TRBD1 reflects the table's D call only, with no check against the DNA. TRBV21-1 is a documented pseudogene. The CDR3 consists of 17 residues.

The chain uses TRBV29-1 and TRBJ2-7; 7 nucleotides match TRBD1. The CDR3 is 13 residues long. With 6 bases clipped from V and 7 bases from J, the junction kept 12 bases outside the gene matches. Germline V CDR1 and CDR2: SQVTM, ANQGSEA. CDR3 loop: CSVERGLGGEQYF. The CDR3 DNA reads TGCAGCGTGGAGAGGGGGCTGGGTGGGGAGCAGTACTTC.

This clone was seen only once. The CDR3: CASSILSGQPYEQYF. The CDR3 DNA follows: TGTGCCAGTAGTATCCTCTCGGGACAGCCCTACGAGCAGTACTTC. The chain recombines TRBV19 with TRBJ2-7; 7 nucleotides line up with TRBD1. This CDR3 spans 15 amino acids. The germline gives CDR1 LNHDA, CDR2 SQIVND (reference sequence). V dropped 3 bases and J dropped 2; count of bases not matched to a gene: 7.

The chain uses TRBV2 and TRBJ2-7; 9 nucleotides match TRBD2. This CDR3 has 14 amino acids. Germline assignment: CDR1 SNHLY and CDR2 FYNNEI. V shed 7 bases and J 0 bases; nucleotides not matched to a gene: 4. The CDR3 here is CASIAGVSSYEQYF. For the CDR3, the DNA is TGTGCCAGCATAGCGGGAGTTAGCTCCTACGAGCAGTACTTC.

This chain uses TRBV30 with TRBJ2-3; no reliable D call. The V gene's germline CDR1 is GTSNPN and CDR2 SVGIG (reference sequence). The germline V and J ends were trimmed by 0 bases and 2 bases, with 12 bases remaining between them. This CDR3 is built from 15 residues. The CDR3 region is CAWSVLRTTTDTQYF. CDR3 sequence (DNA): TGTGCCTGGAGTGTTCTCAGGACGACCACAGATACGCAGTATTTT.

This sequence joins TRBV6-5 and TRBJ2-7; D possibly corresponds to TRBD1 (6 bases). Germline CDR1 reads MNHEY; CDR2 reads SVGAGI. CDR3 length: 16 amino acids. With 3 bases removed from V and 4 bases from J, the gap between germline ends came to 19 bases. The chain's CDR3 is CASSYGAQGPLYEQYF. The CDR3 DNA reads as TGTGCCAGCAGTTATGGGGCCCAGGGGCCCCTTTACGAGCAGTACTTC.

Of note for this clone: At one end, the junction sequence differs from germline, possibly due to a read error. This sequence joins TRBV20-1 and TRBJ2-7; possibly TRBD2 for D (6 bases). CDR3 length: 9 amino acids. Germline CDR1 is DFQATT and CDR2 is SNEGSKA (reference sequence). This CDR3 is CSASQSTSF. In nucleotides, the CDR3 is TGCAGTGCTAGCCAATCGACTAGCTTC.

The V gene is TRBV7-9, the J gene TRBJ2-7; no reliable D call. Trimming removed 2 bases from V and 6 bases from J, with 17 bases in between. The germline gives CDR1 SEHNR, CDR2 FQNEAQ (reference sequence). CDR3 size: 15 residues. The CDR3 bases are TGTGCCAGCAGCTTATCCCCTGAGTCATCGGGCGAGCAGTACTTC. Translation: CASSLSPESSGEQYF.

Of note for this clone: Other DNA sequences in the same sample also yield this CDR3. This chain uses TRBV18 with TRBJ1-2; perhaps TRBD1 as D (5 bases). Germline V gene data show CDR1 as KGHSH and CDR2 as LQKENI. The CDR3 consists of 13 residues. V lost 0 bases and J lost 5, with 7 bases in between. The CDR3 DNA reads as TGTGCCAGCTCACCACCAGGGGCATATGGCTACACCTTC. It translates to CASSPPGAYGYTF. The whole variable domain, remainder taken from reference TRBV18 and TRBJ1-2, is NAGVMQNPRHLVRRRGQEARLRCSPMKGHSHVYWYRQLPEEGLKFMVYLQKENIIDESGMPKERFSAEFPKEGPSILRIQQVVRGDSAAYFCASSPPGAYGYTFGSGTRLTVV.

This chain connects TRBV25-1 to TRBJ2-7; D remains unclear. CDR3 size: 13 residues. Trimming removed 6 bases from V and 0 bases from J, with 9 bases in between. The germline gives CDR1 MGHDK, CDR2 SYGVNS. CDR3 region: CASRATYSYEQYF. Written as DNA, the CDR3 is TGTGCCAGCAGGGCTACCTACTCCTACGAGCAGTACTTC.

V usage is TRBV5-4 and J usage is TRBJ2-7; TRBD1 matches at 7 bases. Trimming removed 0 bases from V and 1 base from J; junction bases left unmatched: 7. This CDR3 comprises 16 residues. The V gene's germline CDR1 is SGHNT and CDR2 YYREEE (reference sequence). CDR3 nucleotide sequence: TGTGCCAGCAGCTTGGCCGGCCGGGGACAGTCCTACGAGCAGTACTTC. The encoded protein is CASSLAGRGQSYEQYF. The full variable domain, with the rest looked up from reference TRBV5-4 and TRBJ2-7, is ETGVTQSPTHLIKTRGQQVTLRCSSQSGHNTVSWYQQALGQGPQFIFQYYREEENGRGNFPPRFSGLQFPNYSSELNVNALELDDSALYLCASSLAGRGQSYEQYFGPGTRLTVT.

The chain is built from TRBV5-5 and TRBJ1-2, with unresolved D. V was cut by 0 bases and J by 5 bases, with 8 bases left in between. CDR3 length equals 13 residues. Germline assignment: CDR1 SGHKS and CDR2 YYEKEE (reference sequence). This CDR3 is CASSLEQLYGYTF. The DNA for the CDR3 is TGTGCCAGCAGCTTGGAACAGCTGTATGGCTACACCTTC.

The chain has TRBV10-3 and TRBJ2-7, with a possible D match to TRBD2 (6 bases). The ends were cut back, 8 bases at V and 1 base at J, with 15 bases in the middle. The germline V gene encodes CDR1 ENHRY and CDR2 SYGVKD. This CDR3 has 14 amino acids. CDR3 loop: CAIAQAGGSYEQYF. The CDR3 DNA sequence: TGTGCCATCGCGCAAGCCGGGGGTTCCTACGAGCAGTACTTC.

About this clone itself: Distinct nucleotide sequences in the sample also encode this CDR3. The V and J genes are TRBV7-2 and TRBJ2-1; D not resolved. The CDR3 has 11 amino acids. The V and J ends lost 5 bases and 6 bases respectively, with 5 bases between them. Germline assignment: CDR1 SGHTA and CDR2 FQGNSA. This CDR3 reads CASSPSNEQFF. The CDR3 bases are TGTGCCAGCAGCCCGTCCAATGAGCAGTTCTTC.